A single sample gave rise to the 10 T cell receptor beta chains below, sequenced in a study of CDR3 diversity in severe acne. Each CDR3 protein is one row after TCRdb ran MiXCR on the PCR reads. The sample contains about 85,000 distinct CDR3 sequences, 45% to 50% of which appear only once. The sequenced sample consisted of blood. The receptors shown here come from a male donor in good health, serving as a control.

This clonotype was recorded once. Just one base apart from a much larger clone, this may be a read error. This chain joins TRBV25-1 and TRBJ1-1; D possibly corresponds to TRBD1 (6 bases). The germline V gene has CDR1 MGHDK and CDR2 SYGVNS. The CDR3 has 14 amino acids. The CDR3, as DNA: TGTGCCAGCAATGAATTCGGGGGGCAGACTGAAGCTTTCTTT. Translation: CASNEFGGQTEAFF.

This clonotype was detected only once. V gene TRBV24-1 combines with J gene TRBJ1-1; 9 nucleotides line up with TRBD1. Germline loops: CDR1 KGHDR, CDR2 SFDVKD. Germline trimming cut 7 bases from V and 10 bases from J; bases unmatched to any gene: 6. The CDR3 extends over 12 amino acids. CDR3 coding DNA: TGTGCCACCAGGGGGACAGGGCTTGCAGCTTTCTTT. Protein: CATRGTGLAAFF.

This clonotype appeared many times. The chain couples TRBV5-1 to TRBJ2-3; unclear D gene. The V gene lost 2 bases and the J gene lost 5 bases, with 6 bases spanning the gap. CDR3 length: 12 residues. Germline CDR1 SGHRS, CDR2 YFSETQ. CDR3 nucleotide sequence: TGCGCCAGCAGCTTAAGGGTAGATACGCAGTATTTT. Protein sequence: CASSLRVDTQYF.

By frequency in the sample, this clonotype is medium-sized. The chain couples TRBV2 to TRBJ2-2; D is possibly TRBD1 (6 bases). V shed 6 bases and J shed 3 bases, with 14 bases lying between them. The CDR3 runs 15 residues. Germline CDR1 reads SNHLY; CDR2 reads FYNNEI. The CDR3 DNA reads as TGTGCCAGCAGGGACAGCCTAGACGACACCGGGGAGCTGTTTTTT. Protein: CASRDSLDDTGELFF.

The rearrangement joins TRBV7-9 to TRBJ2-5, with D uncertain. The germline V and J ends were trimmed by 6 bases and 5 bases, with 16 bases remaining between them. The CDR3 consists of 14 residues. Germline V gene data show CDR1 as SEHNR and CDR2 as FQNEAQ (reference sequence). CDR3 sequence: CASSYEAVGETQYF. Here the CDR3 DNA reads TGTGCCAGCAGTTACGAGGCAGTGGGGGAGACCCAGTACTTC.

As concerns this clonotype: The limits of the CDR3 on the DNA are not certain, so only TCRdb's listed CDR3 is given. The rearrangement uses TRBV7-2 and TRBJ1-1; the DNA was not used to check the table's D call, TRBD1. Including both end residues, the CDR3 is 20 amino acids long. CDR1 SGHTA and CDR2 FQGNSA come from the germline V gene. The chain's CDR3 is CASSFYICSARDSLNTEAFF.

This rearrangement joins TRBV7-2 to TRBJ2-7; TRBD2 might be the D (5 bases). The assigned J gene may be wrong: the sequence end matches TRBJ2-1 better. This CDR3 has 14 residues. Germline CDR1 and CDR2: SGHTA and FQGNSA. The CDR3: CASSVSVPYNEQFF. In DNA form, the CDR3 reads TGTGCCAGCAGCGTTAGCGTACCGTACAATGAGCAGTTCTTC.

The rearrangement joins TRBV25-1 to TRBJ1-1, with no clear D. This CDR3 contains 11 residues. The V gene's germline CDR1 is MGHDK and CDR2 SYGVNS. V was trimmed by 6 bases and J by 8 bases, leaving 10 bases between them. CDR3 loop: CASSTGLEAFF. CDR3 nucleotides: TGTGCCAGCAGCACCGGACTAGAAGCTTTCTTT.

The sample holds many counts of this clonotype. The rearrangement links TRBV30 to TRBJ1-1, with a weak D call TRBD1 (5 bases). V was pared by 7 bases and J by 5 bases, with 11 bases between. The CDR3 extends over 11 amino acids. Germline V gene data show CDR1 as GTSNPN and CDR2 as SVGIG (reference sequence). The CDR3: CAYQGQTEAFF. CDR3 in DNA: TGTGCCTATCAGGGTCAGACTGAAGCTTTCTTT.

This clonotype was seen more than once but under ten times. The chain is built from TRBV13 and TRBJ2-5; no definite D call. V dropped 2 bases and J dropped 4 bases, with 8 bases sitting between them. This CDR3 has 13 amino acids. CDR1 is PRHDT and CDR2 is FYEKMQ in the germline V gene (reference sequence). Here the CDR3 DNA reads TGTGCCAGCAGCTTACAGCGAAGAGAGACCCAGTACTTC. Translation: CASSLQRRETQYF.